What follows describes a single T cell receptor beta chain. The sample holds many counts of this clonotype. Which antigen it targets is not known. The junction departs from the called germline gene at one end, perhaps through a read error. This specimen belongs to a study of T cells in Graves' hyperthyroidism and ophthalmopathy (dated by TCRdb to between 2018 and 2020). Regarding the study in general: To identify distinguishing TCR V-J signatures, a discovery cohort of 90 to 100 patients was used, comprising some 43 with Graves' ophthalmopathy and about 59 with stable Graves' hyperthyroidism. The 100 discovery patients were divided at random into training and test sets in a 7:3 ratio. In six Graves' hyperthyroidism patients, the study also compared T-cell repertoires from thyroid tissue with T-cell repertoires from blood. An independent validation cohort of 18 to 20 hyperthyroidism patients and about 15 patients who later progressed to ophthalmopathy tested prospective prediction of ophthalmopathy. After sampling, hyperthyroidism patients received methimazole starting at 30 mg daily, and ophthalmopathy patients received high-dose intravenous methylprednisolone. The paper describes TCR Vbeta CDR3 sequencing of 130 to 150 peripheral blood samples, made up of around 41 ophthalmopathy patients, approximately 73 hyperthyroidism patients and about 17 progressor patients. What the research found in general, with its limitations: Sample size was not statistically predetermined, and blinding of investigators to group allocation was not performed. Blood samples also contained most of the expanded thyroid clonotypes (frequency above 0.001), which suggests that blood repertoires may reflect thyroid immune responses. In validation, the model predicted progression to ophthalmopathy with over 65% sensitivity and 72% to 85% specificity, a median of roughly seven months before onset. In cross-validation, a model built on a 13 V-J signature told ophthalmopathy apart from stable hyperthyroidism with less than 90% sensitivity and approximately 81% specificity, and in testing the same model reached 80%/75%.

Reading from cysteine to phenylalanine, the CDR3 counts 13 amino acids. Solely the CDR3 DNA is kept, with 39 bases framed from the first base. Reading the germline V gene (reference sequence) gives CDR1 SEHNR and CDR2 FQNEAQ. The TCR beta CDR3 regions were amplified from the RNA transcripts. The first round of RT-PCR for the TCR CDR3 was performed with the HTBI primer set and the Qiagen OneStep RT-PCR kit. A second multiplex PCR round built the libraries, followed by size selection and purification. Libraries were sequenced paired-end with 100 bp reads on an Illumina HiSeq2000. The original pipeline was this. SOAPnuke was used to process the raw data, removing reads that contained adapters or uncalled bases, had a mean Phred below 15, or lacked an exact match to the constant primer or identifier. High-quality paired reads were merged with COPE v1.2.5, and unique nucleotide sequences were defined as clonotypes. MiTCR v1.1 was used to align clonotypes to the IMGT TRBV, TRBD and TRBJ reference segments. Only V-J combinations with frequency above 0.0001, covering about 99% of repertoires, were analysed. A TCS score was defined as the ratio between F50 (clonal expansion) and ExV (chaos), using BLOSUM62-based TCRdist between CDR3 peptides within each V-J. Welch's t-statistics and random forest reduced 500 to 650 V-J features to roughly 13, which were used in a naive Bayes classifier (R e1071). Using fastp trimming at Q25 and MiXCR clonotype assembly, TCRdb reanalyzed the public sequencing data and kept in-frame beta chains. Every CDR3 protein is listed once, alongside the most common genes and DNA of its rows. These V and J calls originate from TCRdb's pipeline instead of the authors' own analysis. The sample table records about 540,000 distinct CDR3 sequences; 35% to 55% of these occur just once. Jointly, the top ten make up 6.5% to 9% of the sample.

A patient counted as having stable Graves' hyperthyroidism if no progression to ophthalmopathy occurred over 18 months of follow-up. Hyperthyroidism patients were aged 18 to 65 years and newly diagnosed, with disease duration of less than 2 months. Patients with uncontrolled infections, other autoimmune diseases, pregnancy or lactation were excluded. Diagnoses relied on clinical symptoms, serum thyroxine and TRAb, thyroid ultrasound and orbital computed tomography. Trizol reagent was used to extract total RNA, and RNA quality was then checked on an Agilent 2100 Bioanalyzer. The chain is assembled from TRBV7-9 and TRBJ2-7; the D region possibly corresponds to TRBD1 (5 bases align). This TCR came from a woman between 18 and 29 years old with Graves' hyperthyroidism. Donor details come from another sample of the same person, matched by shared clones. Sequences were obtained from peripheral blood or thyroid tissue (not recorded which). The CDR3 sequence is CASRSQGSYEQYF. The DNA reads TGCGCCAGCAGGAGCCAGGGTTCCTACGAGCAGTACTTC.